This entry concerns a single T cell receptor beta chain. Its antigen is still unknown. The entry originates in a study of OX40 agonist ivuxolimab in advanced cancers. Study information: Patients were given ivuxolimab, an antibody that agonizes OX40 (CD134). Three patients got partial responses; one had hepatocellular carcinoma and two had cutaneous melanoma. Study-wide points: Clonal expansion in partial responders at 0.1-3.0 mg/kg ranked among the lowest.

The germline V and J ends were trimmed by 5 bases and 5 bases, with 16 bases remaining between them. The germline V gene has CDR1 LNHDA and CDR2 SQIVND (reference sequence). This CDR3 has 15 residues. Data came from immunoSEQ multiplex PCR; TCRdb stores just in-frame clones and leaves some out. This table holds tens of thousands of clones, 85% to 90% found once. Sample: CD4+ or CD8+ T cells sorted from blood, taken in a trial of the OX40 agonist ivuxolimab. The V and J genes are TRBV19 and TRBJ1-5, with no clear D. The sequence was obtained from an adult with an advanced solid tumor such as melanoma, head and neck, liver or kidney cancer. In DNA, the CDR3 is TGTGCCAGTAGTCAAAATTGGGGAGCGGATCAGCCCCAGCATTTT. It specifies CASSQNWGADQPQHF.